Each of the 15 T cell receptor beta chains below was sequenced from the same sample in a study of blood T cell repertoires in COVID-19. The data were produced by immunoSEQ multiplex PCR, yet TCRdb's version contains in-frame clones alone and is incomplete. This repertoire shows around 400,000 clones, around 87% found once; its top ten account for roughly 2%. What was sequenced was peripheral blood. These receptors were obtained from a woman aged 55 to 70 with COVID-19, enrolled during active disease.

Here the CDR3 reads CASSQDASGGVETQYF. The CDR3 region has the DNA TGTGCCAGCAGCCAAGATGCTAGCGGGGGTGTGGAGACCCAGTACTTC. The chain couples TRBV4-2 to TRBJ2-5; 10 bases match TRBD2. The J segment lost 5 bases and the V segment lost 0 bases, leaving 6 bases of the junction unmatched. Germline loops: CDR1 LGHNA, CDR2 YNFKEQ. This CDR3 has 16 amino acids.

The chain joins TRBV5-1 to TRBJ1-4, with TRBD1 matching over 10 bases. CDR3 length equals 17 residues. The trim removed 0 bases at V and 7 bases at J, leaving 9 bases unmatched. Looked up from germline, CDR1 is SGHRS and CDR2 is YFSETQ. CDR3 residues: CASSLGRDRGVGEKLFF. Written as DNA, the CDR3 is TGCGCCAGCAGCTTGGGGAGGGACAGGGGAGTTGGTGAAAAACTGTTTTTT.

The V call is TRBV4-2, the J call TRBJ2-1; 12 bases are a match to TRBD2. This CDR3 has 18 amino acids. The germline CDR1 and CDR2 sequences are LGHNA and YNFKEQ. V gave up 3 bases and J gave up 0 bases; unmatched junction bases: 6. The CDR3 region is CASSQTSGGRSSYNEQFF. CDR3 nucleotides: TGTGCCAGCAGCCAGACTAGCGGGGGCCGGAGCTCCTACAATGAGCAGTTCTTC.

The chain joins TRBV30 to TRBJ1-1; D not certain. This CDR3 region has 11 residues. Germline CDR1 is GTSNPN and CDR2 is SVGIG (reference sequence). Trimming stripped 4 bases from V and 9 bases from J, with 12 bases between. In DNA form, the CDR3 reads TGTGCCTGGATTTCTAGAAATCAAGCTTTCTTT. Translating gives CAWISRNQAFF.

The V and J genes are TRBV24-1 and TRBJ1-2, with D unresolved. This CDR3 spans 13 amino acids. V shed 4 bases and J shed 3 bases, with 8 bases lying between them. CDR1 KGHDR and CDR2 SFDVKD come from the germline V gene. The DNA of the CDR3 is TGTGCCACCAGTGACCAGCGGGACTATGGCTACACCTTC. This gives the protein CATSDQRDYGYTF.

This clone appeared once. The genes are TRBV5-1 and TRBJ2-1; TRBD2 might be the D (5 bases). Germline CDR1 reads SGHRS; CDR2 reads YFSETQ. CDR3 length: 15 amino acids. V gave up 1 base and J gave up 0 bases, with 8 bases separating them. The CDR3 DNA follows: TGCGCCAGCAGCTTGATAGGGAGCTCCTACAATGAGCAGTTCTTC. Its protein is CASSLIGSSYNEQFF.

The chain is built from TRBV10-1 and TRBJ2-5, with 9 nucleotides matching TRBD1. Germline V lookup: CDR1 WNHNN, CDR2 SYGVQD (reference sequence). This CDR3 region has 14 residues. V lost 0 bases, J lost 5 bases, and 1 base stayed unmatched. CDR3 region: CASSESGTGETQYF. The CDR3 DNA sequence: TGCGCCAGCAGTGAGTCTGGGACAGGGGAGACCCAGTACTTC.

A few counts support this clone. The V call is TRBV7-2, the J call TRBJ1-5, with D perhaps matching TRBD1 (5 bases). The CDR3 length is 15 residues. The V gene lost 6 bases and the J gene lost 1 base, with 13 bases spanning the gap. The germline V gene encodes CDR1 SGHTA and CDR2 FQGNSA. CDR3 coding DNA: TGTGCCAGCAGATTGGGGGGGGTAAGCAATCAGCCCCAGCATTTT. Protein: CASRLGGVSNQPQHF.

In its sample, this clone was seen once. The rearrangement uses TRBV7-9 and TRBJ2-7; 7 positions match TRBD2. The ends lost 2 bases at V and 4 bases at J; junction bases unmatched: 2. Germline CDR1 reads SEHNR; CDR2 reads FQNEAQ (reference sequence). The CDR3 is 13 amino acids. The CDR3 protein is CASSLREGYEQYF. In nucleotides, the CDR3 is TGTGCCAGCAGCTTAAGGGAGGGTTACGAGCAGTACTTC. Variable domain in full (rest from reference TRBV7-9 and TRBJ2-7): DTGVSQNPRHKITKRGQNVTFRCDPISEHNRLYWYRQTLGQGPEFLTYFQNEAQLEKSRLLSDRFSAERPKGSFSTLEIQRTEQGDSAMYLCASSLREGYEQYFGPGTRLTVT.

V gene TRBV10-3 combines with J gene TRBJ1-6; possibly TRBD1 for D (5 bases). V lost 2 bases, J lost 6 bases, and 5 bases lay in between. The CDR3 length is 13 residues. Germline loops: CDR1 ENHRY, CDR2 SYGVKD. The CDR3 nucleotides read TGTGCCATCAGTGAGCAGGGTAATTCACCCCTCCACTTT. This translates into CAISEQGNSPLHF.

This clone came up a few times. CDR3 sequence: CASSAPGRSTGELFF. CDR3 sequence (DNA): TGTGCCAGCAGTGCGCCAGGGAGGAGCACCGGGGAGCTGTTTTTT. The chain uses TRBV2 and TRBJ2-2; TRBD2 is a possible D gene (6 bases). Germline-derived CDR1 and CDR2 are SNHLY and FYNNEI. The V and J ends lost 4 bases and 4 bases respectively, with 13 bases between them. The CDR3 runs to 15 residues.

The gene calls are TRBV2 and TRBJ1-1; D call uncertain. The V gene's germline CDR1 is SNHLY and CDR2 FYNNEI. V gave up 4 bases and J gave up 5 bases, with 11 bases separating them. This CDR3 comprises 13 residues. This CDR3 is CASSVRVGTEAFF. The CDR3 DNA reads as TGTGCCAGCAGTGTGAGGGTGGGAACTGAAGCTTTCTTT.

The chain has TRBV7-6 and TRBJ1-1; no clear D gene. The CDR3 is made up of 15 amino acids. The V gene lost 4 bases and the J gene lost 1 base, with 13 bases spanning the gap. Germline V CDR1 and CDR2: SGHVS, FNYEAQ. For the CDR3, the DNA is TGTGCCAGCAGCTCGAGGGAGGGCGAGAACACTGAAGCTTTCTTT. This encodes CASSSREGENTEAFF. The variable domain in full, completed from reference TRBV7-6 and TRBJ1-1, reads GAGVSQSPRYKVTKRGQDVALRCDPISGHVSLYWYRQALGQGPEFLTYFNYEAQQDKSGLPNDRFSAERPEGSISTLTIQRTEQRDSAMYRCASSSREGENTEAFFGQGTRLTVV.

The V gene is TRBV24-1, the J gene TRBJ2-7, with D possibly being TRBD2 (5 bases). This CDR3 contains 13 residues. V dropped 3 bases and J dropped 12 bases, with 17 bases sitting between them. Germline V gene lookup returns CDR1 KGHDR and CDR2 SFDVKD. For the CDR3, the DNA is TGTGCCACCAGTGATCGAGAGGGCCGCCGACGGTACTTC. Protein product: CATSDREGRRRYF.

This rearrangement joins TRBV11-3 to TRBJ1-2; 11 bases line up with TRBD1. CDR3 size: 19 residues. Germline assignment: CDR1 SGHNT and CDR2 YENEEA. V shed 1 base and J 3 bases; nucleotides not matched to a gene: 13. The CDR3: CASSLAGISPGQGDYGYTF. DNA for the CDR3: TGTGCCAGCAGCTTAGCGGGTATTTCACCGGGACAGGGGGACTATGGCTACACCTTC.